This T cell receptor beta chain comes out of a study of cytomegalovirus exposure and HLA in healthy donors. Study observations and caveats: In a later analysis, V- and J-gene trimming of beta chains associated with a DCLRE1C missense variant, replicated independently. Many donors shared some public TCRs, even though most TCR sequences were rare.

This clone was seen once. Its antigen is still unknown. The primer mix had 60 Vbeta and 13 Jbeta primers. In the study's own analysis: A later analysis tallied some 84 million unique TCR beta chains, 10 million to 12 million of them shared. Assay used: immunoSEQ multiplex PCR; TCRdb lists only in-frame clones, some missing. That table gives V, J and clone size, and the DNA gave D and trimming. The sample contains roughly 160,000 clones, 60% to 85% of which appear only once. This CDR3 is 16 amino acids long. Germline V gives CDR1 SNHLY, CDR2 FYNNEI. J lost 4 bases, V lost 8 bases, and 15 bases had no gene match. Nominal health characterized the donors when sampled, though unrecorded immune exposures were likely.

The TCR comes from a man aged 25-40 years in good health and CMV-seropositive. The chain couples TRBV2 to TRBJ2-3; 7 nucleotides line up with TRBD1. Sequencing was done on a sample of PBMCs. CDR3 sequence: CASGWTGYYISDTQYF. The CDR3 DNA reads TGTGCCAGCGGTTGGACAGGCTATTATATTTCAGATACGCAGTATTTT.